Shown below are 31 T cell receptor beta chains from a single sample sequenced in a study of control samples from healthy donors and cancer patients (dated by TCRdb to 2019 to 2021). The library was generated by the immunoSEQ multiplex PCR assay. What TCRdb holds here is the immuneACCESS table cut down to in-frame rearrangements. Part of the clones is not present; checked against another copy, under half of the missing clones reflect an unresolved V gene, and the others are unexplained. For this sample there are 110,000 to 150,000 clones; about 89% appear just once. The ten most abundant clones make up less than 5% of the sample. The sample consisted of blood. These receptors all stem from a young man in good health.

V is TRBV14 and J is TRBJ2-3, with D unclear. Germline assignment: CDR1 SGHDN and CDR2 FVKESK. The length of the CDR3 is 13 residues. V lost 7 bases to trimming and J lost 4 bases, with 12 bases between them. This chain's CDR3 is CASNRVPSDTQYF. The CDR3 region has the DNA TGTGCCAGCAATCGGGTACCATCAGATACGCAGTATTTT.

The rearrangement uses TRBV7-3 and TRBJ2-7; no definite D call. Germline CDR1 reads SGHTA; CDR2 reads FQGTGA. The CDR3 loop spans 12 amino acids. Trimming removed 5 bases at V and 7 bases at J, with 12 bases between. The CDR3 nucleotides read TGTGCCAGCAGCCCCCTGGAAGGTGAGCAGTACTTC. Its translation: CASSPLEGEQYF.

CDR3 sequence (DNA): TGTGCCAGCAGGGACAGGGGGCCGGCAGATACGCAGTATTTT. It yields the protein CASRDRGPADTQYF. The chain recombines TRBV3-1 (or the pseudogene TRBV3-2) with TRBJ2-3, with 11 bases matching TRBD1. Trimming removed 6 bases from V and 4 bases from J; junction bases left unmatched: 3. Germline values: CDR1 LGHDT, CDR2 YNNKEL (reference sequence). The CDR3 has 14 residues.

The chain recombines TRBV6-5 with TRBJ1-6; the D gene is possibly TRBD1 (5 bases). The CDR3 consists of 15 residues. Germline V gene data show CDR1 as MNHEY and CDR2 as SVGAGI. V lost 1 base and J lost 5, with 9 bases in between. The CDR3, as DNA: TGTGCCAGCAGTTACTTTGGCAGGGATAATTCACCCCTCCACTTT. This gives the protein CASSYFGRDNSPLHF.

Only one count was recorded for this clone. V and J are TRBV5-8 and TRBJ1-1, with D hard to call. CDR1 SGHTS and CDR2 YDEGEE come from the germline V gene. V gave up 7 bases and J gave up 1 base, with 17 bases separating them. The CDR3 has 15 residues. The CDR3 sequence is CASGRSAGRNTEAFF. CDR3 in DNA: TGTGCCAGCGGAAGATCGGCAGGCAGGAACACTGAAGCTTTCTTT.

The V gene is TRBV6-5, the J gene TRBJ2-1; possibly TRBD2 for D (6 bases). Germline CDR1 reads MNHEY; CDR2 reads SVGAGI. The CDR3 runs 11 residues. V lost 7 bases to trimming and J lost 10 bases, with 11 bases between them. CDR3 nucleotides: TGTGCCAGCATCTCTGGGGGGGAGCAGTTCTTC. The encoded protein is CASISGGEQFF.

The rearrangement uses TRBV4-3 and TRBJ1-1, with D uncertain. The CDR3 length is 14 residues. The V end lost 1 base, the J end lost 4 bases, and 10 bases lay between the germline ends. Germline values: CDR1 LGHNA, CDR2 YSLEER. The CDR3 DNA sequence: TGCGCCAGCAGCCAAGCGGGGAGAACCACTGAAGCTTTCTTT. This encodes CASSQAGRTTEAFF.

J is TRBJ2-7 and V is TRBV7-2; TRBD2 matches at 15 bases. V lost 4 bases and J lost 4; bases outside the gene matches: 2. Germline-derived CDR1 and CDR2 are SGHTA and FQGNSA. The CDR3 is made up of 15 amino acids. Here the CDR3 reads CASSYGLAGGYEQYF. The CDR3 nucleotides are TGTGCCAGCAGCTACGGACTAGCGGGGGGGTACGAGCAGTACTTC.

V usage is TRBV5-1 and J usage is TRBJ2-3; 14 bases match TRBD2. The CDR3 loop spans 18 amino acids. The junction had 8 bases not matched to a gene; V was cut back by 4 bases and J by 1 base. Germline assignment: CDR1 SGHRS and CDR2 YFSETQ. The DNA for the CDR3 is TGCGCCAGCAGCGGGGGACTAGCGGGAGTTGGGGGCACAGATACGCAGTATTTT. Translation gives CASSGGLAGVGGTDTQYF.

The chain links TRBV3-1 (or the pseudogene TRBV3-2) to TRBJ2-1, with 8 bases aligning to TRBD2. The ends lost 0 bases at V and 4 bases at J; junction bases unmatched: 5. The CDR3 length is 16 residues. Germline V lookup: CDR1 LGHDT, CDR2 YNNKEL (reference sequence). DNA for the CDR3: TGTGCCAGCAGCCAAGAGGGGAGCGGGAGTTACAATGAGCAGTTCTTC. This gives the protein CASSQEGSGSYNEQFF.

This chain uses TRBV2 with TRBJ1-5; D is ambiguous. From germline, CDR1 is SNHLY and CDR2 FYNNEI. The CDR3 has 13 residues. V was cut by 2 bases and J by 3 bases, with 5 bases left in between. This chain's CDR3 is CASSERDNQPQHF. The CDR3, as DNA: TGTGCCAGCAGTGAACGGGACAATCAGCCCCAGCATTTT.

The chain combines TRBV18 with TRBJ2-1, with D hard to call. V was cut by 3 bases and J by 14 bases, with 17 bases left in between. This CDR3 has 13 amino acids. Germline V gene data show CDR1 as KGHSH and CDR2 as LQKENI. In nucleotides, the CDR3 is TGTGCCAGCTCACCTATTGTGCAGGTGAGCAAGTTCTTC. Its protein product is CASSPIVQVSKFF.

The V call is TRBV7-9, the J call TRBJ2-7; D is undetermined. CDR3 length equals 12 residues. Trimming left V 5 bases short and J 7 bases short, with 12 bases between. Germline V gene lookup returns CDR1 SEHNR and CDR2 FQNEAQ (reference sequence). The CDR3 spells CASSPTRREQYF. The CDR3 DNA follows: TGTGCCAGCAGCCCTACCAGGAGAGAGCAGTACTTC.

The chain couples TRBV5-5 to TRBJ2-3; D tentatively reads TRBD1 or TRBD2 (5 bases each). The CDR3 spans 13 residues. V lost 2 bases and J 5 bases, leaving 9 bases between the germline ends. Germline CDR1 reads SGHKS; CDR2 reads YYEKEE (reference sequence). The CDR3 nucleotides are TGTGCCAGCAGCTTTGGGGGTTTAGATACGCAGTATTTT. Translating it yields CASSFGGLDTQYF.

The chain has TRBV6-4 and TRBJ2-3, with 9 bases identical to TRBD2. Germline loops: CDR1 MRHNA, CDR2 SNTAGT. The CDR3 has 14 amino acids. The ends lost 6 bases at V and 11 bases at J; junction bases unmatched: 12. CDR3 DNA: TGTGCCAGCAGCCTAGCGGGGAGCACGGGGGGGCAGTATTTT. It yields the protein CASSLAGSTGGQYF.

The chain employs TRBV11-3 and TRBJ2-6; D might be TRBD1 or TRBD2, each matching 5 bases. The CDR3 is made up of 18 amino acids. Germline V lookup: CDR1 SGHNT, CDR2 YENEEA. V lost 5 bases, J lost 0 bases, and 17 bases lay in between. CDR3 sequence: CASSPARGSDSGANVLTF. The DNA for the CDR3 is TGTGCCAGCAGCCCAGCGAGGGGCTCAGACTCTGGGGCCAACGTCCTGACTTTC.

This clone was counted once. The CDR3 is CASRPEGGRTYEQYF. The DNA of the CDR3 is TGTGCCAGCAGACCCGAGGGGGGGCGCACCTACGAGCAGTACTTC. The rearrangement joins TRBV28 to TRBJ2-7, with D tentatively TRBD2 (7 bases). The CDR3 is 15 residues long. With 6 bases removed from V and 2 bases from J, the gap between germline ends came to 17 bases. Per the germline V gene, CDR1 is MDHEN and CDR2 is SYDVKM.

This clone showed up just once. J is TRBJ2-1 and V is TRBV13, with D tentatively TRBD2 (5 bases). Germline V CDR1 and CDR2: PRHDT, FYEKMQ (reference sequence). V lost 4 bases to trimming and J lost 0 bases, with 10 bases between them. The CDR3 length is 15 residues. CDR3 coding DNA: TGTGCCAGCAGCTCGGACTGGAGCTCCTACAATGAGCAGTTCTTC. Translation: CASSSDWSSYNEQFF.

V is TRBV10-3 and J is TRBJ2-7; D may match TRBD1 or TRBD2 (6 bases each). The CDR3 loop spans 13 amino acids. V lost 10 bases, J lost 1 base, and 14 bases lay in between. CDR1 and CDR2 (germline): ENHRY, SYGVKD. In DNA, the CDR3 is TGTGCCACTCGGGGGCGGTTGTCCTACGAGCAGTACTTC. This encodes CATRGRLSYEQYF.

The rearrangement links TRBV7-3 to TRBJ1-1, with D possibly matching TRBD1 (5 bases). The CDR3 loop spans 13 amino acids. Looked up from germline, CDR1 is SGHTA and CDR2 is FQGTGA. V was clipped by 4 bases and J by 5 bases, with 11 bases between them. The DNA of the CDR3 is TGTGCCAGCAGCTCCCAGGGAGGTACTGAAGCTTTCTTT. This codes for CASSSQGGTEAFF. The full variable domain, completed using reference TRBV7-3 and TRBJ1-1, is GAGVSQTPSNKVTEKGKYVELRCDPISGHTALYWYRQSLGQGPEFLIYFQGTGAADDSGLPNDRFFAVRPEGSVSTLKIQRTERGDSAVYLCASSSQGGTEAFFGQGTRLTVV.

The CDR3 region is CASSRSGTSGLTDTQYF. Here the CDR3 DNA reads TGTGCCAGCAGCCGGTCAGGGACTAGCGGACTCACAGATACGCAGTATTTT. The rearrangement joins TRBV4-2 to TRBJ2-3; TRBD2 aligns across 11 bases. The ends lost 4 bases at V and 2 bases at J; junction bases unmatched: 8. In germline, CDR1 is LGHNA, CDR2 YNFKEQ. This CDR3 comprises 17 residues.

A single count supports this clone. This chain uses TRBV11-2 with TRBJ2-7; 7 bases map to TRBD1. CDR1 is SGHAT, CDR2 FQNNGV, per germline. Unmatched junction bases numbered 6, after V lost 5 bases and J lost 2 bases. CDR3 length: 14 amino acids. This chain's CDR3 is CASSEDRLTYEQYF. The CDR3 DNA reads as TGTGCCAGCAGCGAGGACAGGCTCACCTACGAGCAGTACTTC. Full variable domain (missing parts from reference TRBV11-2 and TRBJ2-7): EAGVAQSPRYKIIEKRQSVAFWCNPISGHATLYWYQQILGQGPKLLIQFQNNGVVDDSQLPKDRFSAERLKGVDSTLKIQPAKLEDSAVYLCASSEDRLTYEQYFGPGTRLTVT.

The chain couples TRBV6-5 to TRBJ1-5; D not certain. The CDR3 covers 13 residues. The germline V gene has CDR1 MNHEY and CDR2 SVGAGI. The V and J ends lost 6 bases and 0 bases respectively, with 6 bases between them. CDR3 sequence (DNA): TGTGCCAGCAGAGGTGGTAGCAATCAGCCCCAGCATTTT. Amino acids: CASRGGSNQPQHF.

The chain carries TRBV6-6 and TRBJ1-2; D unclear. Trimming pared 7 bases from V and 5 bases from J, leaving 17 bases between. CDR1 is MNHNY, CDR2 SVGAGI, per germline (reference sequence). CDR3 length equals 14 residues. The CDR3 here is CASTEPQAWYGYTF. CDR3 bases: TGTGCCAGCACAGAACCCCAGGCATGGTATGGCTACACCTTC.

This clone turned up a few times. The rearrangement uses TRBV11-2 and TRBJ2-5; TRBD2 matches at 10 bases. The CDR3 consists of 17 residues. In germline, CDR1 is SGHAT, CDR2 FQNNGV. The V segment lost 6 bases and the J segment 4 bases; nucleotides outside the gene matches: 14. This chain's CDR3 is CASSPYRYSGRPETQYF. The CDR3 DNA sequence: TGTGCCAGCAGTCCTTACCGGTATAGCGGGAGGCCAGAGACCCAGTACTTC.

This clone was observed once. The V call is TRBV11-3, the J call TRBJ2-7; TRBD1 agrees at 9 bases. The V gene end was trimmed by 7 bases and the J gene end by 3 bases; junction bases not matched to a gene: 13. CDR1 is SGHNT and CDR2 is YENEEA in the germline V gene. The CDR3 consists of 16 residues. CDR3 bases: TGTGCCAGCACCGATCGACAGGGACAGGGATACTACGAGCAGTACTTC. It encodes CASTDRQGQGYYEQYF.

The chain links TRBV27 to TRBJ2-7; D is possibly TRBD1 or TRBD2 (6 bases each). V was trimmed by 4 bases and J by 2 bases, leaving 12 bases between them. Germline V gives CDR1 MNHEY, CDR2 SMNVEV (reference sequence). CDR3 length equals 14 residues. The CDR3, as DNA: TGTGCCAGCAGTTCCCGGGGGCATGCCTACGAGCAGTACTTC. It codes for CASSSRGHAYEQYF.

The V call is TRBV7-3, the J call TRBJ1-2, with 7 bases identical to TRBD1. The J segment lost 4 bases and the V segment lost 1 base, leaving 3 bases of the junction unmatched. CDR1 SGHTA and CDR2 FQGTGA come from the germline V gene. The CDR3 has 14 residues. The CDR3 sequence: CASSLSRDSYGYTF. The CDR3 region has the DNA TGTGCCAGCAGCTTAAGCCGGGACAGCTATGGCTACACCTTC. Full variable domain (rest looked up from reference TRBV7-3 and TRBJ1-2): GAGVSQTPSNKVTEKGKYVELRCDPISGHTALYWYRQSLGQGPEFLIYFQGTGAADDSGLPNDRFFAVRPEGSVSTLKIQRTERGDSAVYLCASSLSRDSYGYTFGSGTRLTVV.

The genes are TRBV19 and TRBJ2-7; 13 bases agree with TRBD2. The CDR3 contains 14 residues. CDR1 LNHDA and CDR2 SQIVND come from the germline V gene (reference sequence). Unmatched junction bases numbered 3, after V lost 4 bases and J lost 6 bases. The CDR3 nucleotides read TGTGCCAGTAGTACGACTAGCGGGAGGCCCGAGCAGTACTTC. Translating it yields CASSTTSGRPEQYF. Full variable domain (remainder filled in from reference TRBV19 and TRBJ2-7): DGGITQSPKYLFRKEGQNVTLSCEQNLNHDAMYWYRQDPGQGLRLIYYSQIVNDFQKGDIAEGYSVSREKKESFPLTVTSAQKNPTAFYLCASSTTSGRPEQYFGPGTRLTVT.

The chain recombines TRBV9 with TRBJ2-2; TRBD2 might be the D (5 bases). Looked up from germline, CDR1 is SGDLS and CDR2 is YYNGEE. V lost 4 bases and J lost 0, with 13 bases in between. The length of the CDR3 is 16 residues. CDR3 DNA: TGTGCCAGCAGCACCCGTTGGACTTCGAACACCGGGGAGCTGTTTTTT. Translating gives CASSTRWTSNTGELFF.

V and J are TRBV18 and TRBJ2-7; D remains ambiguous. Trimming removed 0 bases from V and 5 bases from J, with 8 bases in between. Germline V gene sequence: CDR1 KGHSH, CDR2 LQKENI. The length of the CDR3 is 13 residues. CDR3 coding DNA: TGTGCCAGCTCACCACCTTCGTCTAACGAGCAGTACTTC. It yields the protein CASSPPSSNEQYF.